What follows describes a single T cell receptor (beta chain). The target antigen is unknown. These data are taken from a study of PD-1 blockade in classical Hodgkin lymphoma. The time point was: cycle 4 day 1 (C4D1), after 6 weeks of nivolumab. After autologous stem cell transplantation all patients relapsed, and prior brentuximab vedotin exposure differed between cohorts. Study-level points and caveats: Diminished baseline TCR diversity has been reported in newly diagnosed patients relative to healthy donors.

Trimming pared 3 bases from V and 2 bases from J, leaving 11 bases between. Germline V CDR1 and CDR2: MNHEY, SVGAGI. CDR3 length equals 14 residues. TCRdb keeps only in-frame clones here, not all; method: immunoSEQ multiplex PCR. The repertoire holds about 90,000 clones, approximately 90% seen once, with under 3.5% in the top ten. Sequenced here: peripheral blood mononuclear cells (PBMCs), sampled before the fourth cycle of nivolumab. The V and J genes are TRBV6-5 and TRBJ2-7, with D perhaps TRBD1 (6 bases). This clonotype was obtained from a human donor with classical Hodgkin lymphoma. The CDR3 is CASSYDRSAYEQYF. For the CDR3, the DNA is TGTGCCAGCAGTTATGACAGGTCGGCCTACGAGCAGTACTTC.